This TCR beta chain was recorded in a study of blood T cell repertoires in COVID-19. About the research overall: Researchers got acute and convalescent COVID-19 samples from the United States, Italy and Spain.

Categorization into cohorts depended on clinical history that participants reported. In the study's own analysis: Nucleated cell number was recorded as an estimate derived from reference gene primer amplification. Repertoires were generated with immunoSEQ multiplex PCR, while TCRdb's copy carries only in-frame clones and drops some. V and J calls and clone size follow that table, whereas D and trimming were derived from the DNA. Here the sample spans under 300,000 clones, about nine tenths being singletons. V was pared by 1 base and J by 3 bases, with 1 base of the junction left unmatched. The CDR3 is 15 amino acids. Germline V lookup: CDR1 LNHNV, CDR2 YYDKDF (reference sequence).

Specimen: PBMCs or T cells enriched from blood (not recorded which). This clonotype was sampled from a human donor in a cohort exposed to, infected with or recovered from COVID-19 (not recorded which). The donor label of this sample is uncertain. This sequence joins TRBV15 and TRBJ2-5; 11 bases align to TRBD2. The CDR3 protein is CATSRGSGGEETQYF. CDR3 nucleotides: TGTGCCACCAGCAGAGGTAGCGGGGGGGAAGAGACCCAGTACTTC.